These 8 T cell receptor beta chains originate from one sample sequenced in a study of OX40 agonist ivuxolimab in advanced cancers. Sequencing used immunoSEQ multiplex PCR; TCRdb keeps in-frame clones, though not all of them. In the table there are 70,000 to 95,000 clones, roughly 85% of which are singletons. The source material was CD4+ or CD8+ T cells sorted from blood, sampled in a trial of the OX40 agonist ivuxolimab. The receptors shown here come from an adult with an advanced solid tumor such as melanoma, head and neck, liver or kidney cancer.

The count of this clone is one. The CDR3 nucleotides are TGTGCCAGTGACAGGGTAACAGCCAAAAACATTCAGTACTTC. Its translation: CASDRVTAKNIQYF. The chain recombines TRBV6-4 with TRBJ2-4; 7 nucleotides match TRBD1. The V segment lost 9 bases and the J segment 0 bases; nucleotides outside the gene matches: 5. This CDR3 comprises 14 residues. The germline V gene encodes CDR1 MRHNA and CDR2 SNTAGT.

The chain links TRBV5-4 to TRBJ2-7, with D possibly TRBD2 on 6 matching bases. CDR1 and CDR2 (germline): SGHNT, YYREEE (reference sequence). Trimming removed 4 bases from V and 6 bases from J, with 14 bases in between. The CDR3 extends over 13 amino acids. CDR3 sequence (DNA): TGTGCCAGCAGCCAGGACCGGACTACCGAGCAGTACTTC. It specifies CASSQDRTTEQYF.

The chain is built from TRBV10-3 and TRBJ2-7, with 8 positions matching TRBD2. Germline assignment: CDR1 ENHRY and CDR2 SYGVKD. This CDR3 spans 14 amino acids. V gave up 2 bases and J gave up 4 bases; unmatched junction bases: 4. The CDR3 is CAISETSGGYEQYF. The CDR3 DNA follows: TGTGCCATCAGTGAGACGTCGGGGGGGTACGAGCAGTACTTC.

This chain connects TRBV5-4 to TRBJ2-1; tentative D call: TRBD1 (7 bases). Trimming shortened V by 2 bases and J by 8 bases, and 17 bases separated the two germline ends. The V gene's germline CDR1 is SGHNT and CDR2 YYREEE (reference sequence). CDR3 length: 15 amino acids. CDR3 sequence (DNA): TGTGCCAGCAGCTTCGCGGGACAGTCCTTTTATGAGCAGTTCTTC. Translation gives CASSFAGQSFYEQFF.

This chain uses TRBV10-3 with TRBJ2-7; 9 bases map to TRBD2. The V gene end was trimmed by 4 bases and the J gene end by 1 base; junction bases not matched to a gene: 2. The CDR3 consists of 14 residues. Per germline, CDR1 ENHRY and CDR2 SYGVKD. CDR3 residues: CAISASGNSYEQYF. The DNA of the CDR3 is TGTGCCATCAGTGCTAGCGGGAATTCCTACGAGCAGTACTTC.

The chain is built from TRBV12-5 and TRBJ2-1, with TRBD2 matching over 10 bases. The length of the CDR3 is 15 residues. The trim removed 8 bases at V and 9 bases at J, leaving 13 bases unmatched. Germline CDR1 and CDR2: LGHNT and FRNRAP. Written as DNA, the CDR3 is TGTGCTAGTATGGACTCTAGCGGGAGTCGGAGTGAGCAGTTCTTC. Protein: CASMDSSGSRSEQFF.

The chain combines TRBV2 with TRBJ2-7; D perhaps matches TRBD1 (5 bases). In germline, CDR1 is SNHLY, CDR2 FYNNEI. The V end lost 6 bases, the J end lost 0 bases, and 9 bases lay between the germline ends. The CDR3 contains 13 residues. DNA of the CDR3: TGTGCCAGCAGGGGGCTCAACTCCTACGAGCAGTACTTC. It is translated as CASRGLNSYEQYF.

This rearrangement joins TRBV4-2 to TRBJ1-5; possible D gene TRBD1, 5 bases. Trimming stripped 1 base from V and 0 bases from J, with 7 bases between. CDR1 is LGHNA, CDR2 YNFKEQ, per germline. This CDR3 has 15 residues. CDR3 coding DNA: TGTGCCAGCAGCCAAGGTGACAGTAGCAATCAGCCCCAGCATTTT. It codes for CASSQGDSSNQPQHF.